The 5 T cell receptor beta chains below come from one sample, sequenced in a study of regulatory T cells in long-lasting Graves disease. Investigators prepared the TCR beta libraries by applying iRepertoire HTBI primers and Arm-PCR of CDR3 regions. In TCRdb, the multiplex PCR reads were re-called with MiXCR into one record per CDR3 protein. The repertoire consists of roughly 400,000 distinct CDR3 sequences, with about 15% occurring once and the leading ten covering about 8.3%. Time point in this sample: newly diagnosed GD, antithyroid drugs for less than 3 months. Scientists built the TCR library using RNA that was extracted from PBMCs. These data also featured in a second study, about T cells in Graves' hyperthyroidism and ophthalmopathy.

This specimen consisted of peripheral blood mononuclear cells (PBMCs), obtained at new diagnosis, from a patient treated with antithyroid drugs. The receptors were gathered from a woman between 40 and 50 years old with Graves disease.

This sequence joins TRBV19 and TRBJ1-5, with D unclear. V dropped 6 bases and J dropped 0 bases, with 12 bases sitting between them. CDR1 and CDR2 (germline): LNHDA, SQIVND (reference sequence). This CDR3 is built from 15 residues. The DNA of the CDR3 is TGTGCCAGTAGGACGACGGTTTATAGCAATCAGCCCCAGCATTTT. As protein: CASRTTVYSNQPQHF.

This chain joins TRBV6-1 and TRBJ2-5; 8 nucleotides line up with TRBD2. CDR3 length: 11 amino acids. Germline V gene sequence: CDR1 MNHNS, CDR2 SASEGT. Germline trimming cut 6 bases from V and 10 bases from J; bases unmatched to any gene: 4. The CDR3, as DNA: TGTGCCAGCAGCTTAGCGGGAAACCAGTACTTC. Protein sequence: CASSLAGNQYF.

The chain recombines TRBV6-2 or TRBV6-3 with TRBJ1-6, with D hard to call. V was cut by 2 bases and J by 5 bases, with 13 bases left in between. CDR3 length: 16 residues. Germline V gene data show CDR1 as MNHEY and CDR2 as SVGEGT. CDR3 amino acids: CASSYRNPGHNSPLHF. Written as DNA, the CDR3 is TGTGCCAGCAGTTACCGAAACCCGGGCCATAATTCACCCCTCCACTTT.

This clonotype was picked up a small number of times. The chain couples TRBV2 to TRBJ2-7; D gene uncertain. This CDR3 comprises 11 residues. The germline V and J ends were trimmed by 7 bases and 4 bases, with 8 bases remaining between them. CDR1 and CDR2 (germline): SNHLY, FYNNEI. The CDR3 is CASTLRYEQYF. In DNA form, the CDR3 reads TGTGCCAGCACCTTGCGTTACGAGCAGTACTTC.

Ten or more counts support this clonotype. The rearrangement uses TRBV10-3 and TRBJ2-2, with TRBD1 matching over 9 bases. The CDR3 is made up of 13 amino acids. CDR1 is ENHRY and CDR2 is SYGVKD in the germline V gene. Germline trimming cut 11 bases from V and 3 bases from J; bases unmatched to any gene: 4. This CDR3 reads CAVGQGDTGELFF. The CDR3 DNA is TGTGCCGTGGGACAGGGAGACACCGGGGAGCTGTTTTTT.